These 22 T cell receptor beta chains were all obtained from the same sample, sequenced in a study of beta chain features in type 1 diabetes. Expressed TCRB transcripts were sequenced, since all the RNA that had been isolated was reverse transcribed. The table came from immunoSEQ multiplex PCR; TCRdb's copy has only in-frame clones and leaves some out. This sample has about 290,000 clones; about 7.8% occur once, and the top ten carry approximately 0.99%. Sequencing was done on a sample of central memory CD4+ T cells from blood. The receptors were sampled from a woman between 18 and 29 years old in good health.

Here the CDR3 reads CAWALAYNQPQHF. As DNA, the CDR3 is TGTGCCTGGGCGTTGGCCTACAATCAGCCCCAGCATTTT. The chain combines TRBV30 with TRBJ1-5; no reliable D call. CDR1 and CDR2 (germline): GTSNPN, SVGIG (reference sequence). There are 13 residues in the CDR3. Trimming left V 5 bases short and J 3 bases short, with 11 bases between.

This chain joins TRBV11-1 and TRBJ1-1; the D gene is possibly TRBD1 (5 bases). Germline CDR1 and CDR2: SGHAT and FQDESV (reference sequence). The V gene lost 2 bases and the J gene lost 2 bases, with 12 bases spanning the gap. This CDR3 comprises 15 residues. CDR3 nucleotide sequence: TGTGCCAGCAGCTTAACCCCGACAGAAAACACTGAAGCTTTCTTT. It yields the protein CASSLTPTENTEAFF.

A few counts support this clone. The chain is built from TRBV29-1 and TRBJ1-3; D is possibly TRBD1 (6 bases). CDR3 length equals 14 residues. Trimming took 0 bases from V and 3 from J, leaving 9 bases between them. Germline CDR1 SQVTM, CDR2 ANQGSEA. The CDR3 DNA sequence: TGCAGCGTTGAAGATGGGACACTTGGAAACACCATATATTTT. It specifies CSVEDGTLGNTIYF. The full variable domain, in which reference TRBV29-1 and TRBJ1-3 provide the parts outside the CDR3, is SAVISQKPSRDICQRGTSLTIQCQVDSQVTMMFWYRQQPGQSLTLIATANQGSEATYESGFVIDKFPISRPNLTFSTLTVSNMSPEDSSIYLCSVEDGTLGNTIYFGEGSWLTVV.

This clone was detected only a few times. The chain joins TRBV7-6 to TRBJ2-3; D might be TRBD2 (6 bases). The V end lost 1 base, the J end lost 0 bases, and 20 bases lay between the germline ends. The CDR3 has 19 residues. Germline assignment: CDR1 SGHVS and CDR2 FNYEAQ. The CDR3 is CASSLVGPTRAPSTDTQYF. CDR3 nucleotides: TGTGCCAGCAGCTTAGTTGGCCCGACTAGGGCCCCTAGCACAGATACGCAGTATTTT. Full variable domain (outside the CDR3, taken from reference TRBV7-6 and TRBJ2-3): GAGVSQSPRYKVTKRGQDVALRCDPISGHVSLYWYRQALGQGPEFLTYFNYEAQQDKSGLPNDRFSAERPEGSISTLTIQRTEQRDSAMYRCASSLVGPTRAPSTDTQYFGPGTRLTVL.

For the CDR3, the DNA is TGTGCCAGCAGCCAGGGACTGAATCCTAACTATGGCTACACCTTC. It codes for CASSQGLNPNYGYTF. V and J are TRBV25-1 and TRBJ1-2; possible D gene TRBD1, 5 bases. This CDR3 comprises 15 residues. V lost 6 bases and J 0 bases, leaving 14 bases between the germline ends. The germline V gene has CDR1 MGHDK and CDR2 SYGVNS.

There are many counts of this clone. V usage is TRBV11-2 and J usage is TRBJ2-2; 9 positions match TRBD1. From germline, CDR1 is SGHAT and CDR2 FQNNGV. CDR3 size: 18 residues. V lost 4 bases and J lost 4; bases outside the gene matches: 13. The CDR3 reads CASSWGQGPIDVTGELFF. DNA of the CDR3: TGTGCCAGCAGCTGGGGACAGGGACCCATAGATGTCACCGGGGAGCTGTTTTTT.

This clone has a count of ten or more. The gene calls are TRBV6-1 and TRBJ1-5; D might be TRBD1 (6 bases). The CDR3 totals 15 residues. Germline values: CDR1 MNHNS, CDR2 SASEGT. Trimming removed 5 bases from V and 0 bases from J, with 11 bases in between. In DNA form, the CDR3 reads TGTGCCAGCAGTCCAGGGGCATATAGCAATCAGCCCCAGCATTTT. This gives the protein CASSPGAYSNQPQHF.

This clone was detected many times. The rearrangement uses TRBV21-1 and TRBJ2-7; the D call of TRBD1 is as the table states it, not checked on the DNA. TRBV21-1 is recorded as a pseudogene. This CDR3 spans 15 amino acids. The CDR3 region has the DNA TGTGCCAGCAGCAAAAGCTTCACAGGATCCTACGAGCAGTACGTC. Its translation: CASSKSFTGSYEQYV.

This clone was seen a handful of times. The V call is TRBV2, the J call TRBJ1-3, with D maybe TRBD1 (6 bases). Trimming stripped 4 bases from V and 0 bases from J, with 13 bases between. CDR1 and CDR2 from the germline V gene are SNHLY and FYNNEI. This CDR3 is 16 amino acids long. CDR3 residues: CASSGHRDYSGNTIYF. The CDR3 DNA reads as TGTGCCAGCAGTGGCCACAGGGACTACTCTGGAAACACCATATATTTT.

This clone was seen only a few times. V usage is TRBV5-1 and J usage is TRBJ2-6; unclear D gene. This CDR3 comprises 15 residues. Looked up from germline, CDR1 is SGHRS and CDR2 is YFSETQ. Trimming took off 4 bases at V and 4 bases at J, with 12 bases between the two ends. The CDR3 here is CASSPTYLGANVLTF. For the CDR3, the DNA is TGCGCCAGCAGCCCGACCTACCTCGGGGCCAACGTCCTGACTTTC.

This clone has more than one count but fewer than ten. The V call is TRBV7-9, the J call TRBJ2-1, with D perhaps TRBD2 (5 bases). The ends were cut back, 3 bases at V and 4 bases at J, with 13 bases in the middle. The CDR3 runs 15 residues. Germline V gives CDR1 SEHNR, CDR2 FQNEAQ (reference sequence). In DNA, the CDR3 is TGTGCCAGCAGCTTGACGAGAGGGTGGTACAATGAGCAGTTCTTC. It translates to CASSLTRGWYNEQFF.

This clone was seen only a few times. The chain is built from TRBV7-2 and TRBJ1-6; TRBD1 agrees at 10 bases. The CDR3 has 17 amino acids. Germline V gives CDR1 SGHTA, CDR2 FQGNSA. V was clipped by 5 bases and J by 6 bases; unmatched bases: 10. The CDR3, as DNA: TGTGCCAGCAGCCGAACCGGGACAGGGGATTCTAATTCACCCCTCCACTTT. Encoded protein: CASSRTGTGDSNSPLHF.

This chain joins TRBV7-2 and TRBJ1-5; TRBD1 aligns across 9 bases. Germline loops: CDR1 SGHTA, CDR2 FQGNSA. With 5 bases clipped from V and 3 bases from J, the junction kept 8 bases outside the gene matches. This CDR3 contains 16 residues. CDR3 amino acids: CASSPGQGNFNQPQHF. The CDR3 DNA reads TGTGCCAGCAGCCCGGGACAGGGAAACTTCAATCAGCCCCAGCATTTT.

This clone was observed a handful of times. The genes are TRBV18 and TRBJ2-7, with 7 bases aligning to TRBD1. This CDR3 has 15 residues. The V and J ends lost 2 bases and 2 bases, in that order; junction bases with no gene match: 6. Germline V CDR1 and CDR2: KGHSH, LQKENI. The DNA of the CDR3 is TGTGCCAGCTCACCAAAAGACAGGGCCGCCTACGAGCAGTACGTC. As protein: CASSPKDRAAYEQYV.

This clone was counted a few times. This chain uses TRBV27 with TRBJ1-1; no clear D gene. V was trimmed by 5 bases and J by 5 bases, leaving 12 bases between them. This CDR3 has 13 amino acids. Germline assignment: CDR1 MNHEY and CDR2 SMNVEV (reference sequence). The CDR3 bases are TGTGCCAGCAGTCCCAGACCTGGGACTGAAGCTTTCTTT. Translated, it gives CASSPRPGTEAFF.

Ten or more counts support this clone. CDR3 protein: CSVGDRTNQPQHF. The CDR3 region has the DNA TGCAGCGTCGGGGACAGAACCAATCAGCCCCAGCATTTT. The V call is TRBV29-1, the J call TRBJ1-5; the match to TRBD1 covers 7 bases. The J segment lost 3 bases and the V segment lost 6 bases, leaving 5 bases of the junction unmatched. There are 13 residues in the CDR3. The germline V gene encodes CDR1 SQVTM and CDR2 ANQGSEA.

Points on this clone: The identical CDR3 is also encoded by other nucleotide sequences in the sample. The CDR3 nucleotides read TGTGCCATCAGTGAGTCGGATAACACTGAAGCTTTCTTT. Translation gives CAISESDNTEAFF. V gene TRBV10-3 combines with J gene TRBJ1-1; D gene ambiguous. The CDR3 totals 13 residues. V was cut by 0 bases and J by 2 bases, with 4 bases left in between. Germline values: CDR1 ENHRY, CDR2 SYGVKD.

This clone was counted a few times. This sequence joins TRBV11-3 and TRBJ2-1; D possibly corresponds to TRBD2 (5 bases). The ends were cut back, 7 bases at V and 7 bases at J, with 11 bases in the middle. Germline CDR1 reads SGHNT; CDR2 reads YENEEA. The CDR3 is 12 amino acids. CDR3 sequence: CASTKWENEQFF. Written as DNA, the CDR3 is TGTGCCAGCACCAAATGGGAGAATGAGCAGTTCTTC.

This clone was seen many times. The gene calls are TRBV4-1 and TRBJ2-6, with TRBD1 matching 8 bases. This CDR3 region has 18 residues. Germline V gene sequence: CDR1 MGHRA, CDR2 YSYEKL. With 1 base clipped from V and 0 bases from J, the junction kept 5 bases outside the gene matches. Written as DNA, the CDR3 is TGCGCCAGCAGCCAAGTTGACAGGGGACGCTCTGGGGCCAACGTCCTGACTTTC. Translating it yields CASSQVDRGRSGANVLTF.

This clone has ten or more counts. Being one base from a much bigger clone, this may be a read error. This chain connects TRBV7-9 to TRBJ1-1; D uncertain. CDR1 is SEHNR and CDR2 is FQNEAQ in the germline V gene (reference sequence). V lost 4 bases and J lost 1, with 4 bases in between. The CDR3 runs to 12 residues. The CDR3 protein is CASSYPNTEAFF. The CDR3 bases are TGTGCCAGCAGCTACCCGAACACTGAAGCTTTCTTT.

A remark on this clone: This same CDR3 is encoded by further DNA sequences in the sample. This chain connects TRBV5-4 to TRBJ2-3; the D is unclear. The CDR3 has 12 amino acids. The V end lost 0 bases, the J end lost 2 bases, and 1 base lay between the germline ends. The germline CDR1 and CDR2 sequences are SGHNT and YYREEE (reference sequence). The CDR3 sequence is CASSLDTDTQYF. The CDR3 nucleotides read TGTGCCAGCAGCTTGGACACAGATACGCAGTATTTT.

The gene calls are TRBV6-5 and TRBJ1-1; 7 bases align to TRBD1. The CDR3 length is 14 residues. CDR1 and CDR2 from the germline V gene are MNHEY and SVGAGI. With V trimmed by 2 bases and J by 5 bases, 5 bases remained unmatched. CDR3 coding DNA: TGTGCCAGCAGTTACCGACAGGGTTGGACTGAAGCTTTCTTT. Amino acid sequence: CASSYRQGWTEAFF.